One sample yielded the 21 T cell receptor beta chains listed below, sequenced in a study of T cell changes during pregnancy in multiple sclerosis. Using immunoSEQ multiplex PCR, the repertoire was profiled, and TCRdb retains in-frame clones only, with some absent. The table records 45,000 to 60,000 clones, around 90% of them present only once. Sequences were derived from peripheral blood, sampled after pregnancy. These receptors originate from a female donor in good health, enrolled as a control in a pregnancy study.

The gene calls are TRBV28 and TRBJ1-2; the match to TRBD1 covers 8 bases. The V and J ends lost 5 bases and 4 bases, in that order; junction bases with no gene match: 6. Germline V gene sequence: CDR1 MDHEN, CDR2 SYDVKM. The CDR3 consists of 14 residues. The CDR3 DNA follows: TGTGCCAGCAGTCCCCGGACAGGGAGCTATGGCTACACCTTC. It encodes CASSPRTGSYGYTF.

V is TRBV7-2 and J is TRBJ1-6, with D possibly being TRBD1 (6 bases). CDR1 and CDR2 (germline): SGHTA, FQGNSA. Trimming left V 1 base short and J 10 bases short, with 14 bases between. This CDR3 is 15 amino acids long. The CDR3 region has the DNA TGTGCCAGCAGCTTAGGGGGGGGGCGTGGATCACCCCTCCACTTT. Its protein is CASSLGGGRGSPLHF.

This chain joins TRBV27 and TRBJ2-7, with a possible D match to TRBD2 (5 bases). V lost 4 bases and J lost 0, with 7 bases in between. CDR3 length equals 13 residues. Germline V gene data show CDR1 as MNHEY and CDR2 as SMNVEV (reference sequence). The CDR3 sequence: CASSSLASYEQYF. CDR3 bases: TGTGCCAGCAGTTCGCTAGCCTCCTACGAGCAGTACTTC.

The rearrangement links TRBV7-2 to TRBJ1-6, with D unresolved. This CDR3 has 13 residues. The V and J ends lost 6 bases and 5 bases respectively, with 8 bases between them. The germline V gene has CDR1 SGHTA and CDR2 FQGNSA. CDR3 sequence: CASSSPDNSPLHF. The CDR3 bases are TGTGCCAGCAGTTCACCGGATAATTCACCCCTCCACTTT.

The chain uses TRBV4-1 and TRBJ1-2; tentative D call: TRBD1 (6 bases). The CDR3 is made up of 15 amino acids. V gave up 2 bases and J gave up 8 bases, with 18 bases separating them. CDR1 is MGHRA, CDR2 YSYEKL, per germline. CDR3 in DNA: TGCGCCAGCAGCCAACACACCGGGGGGCTGGGAGGCTACACCTTC. Amino acids: CASSQHTGGLGGYTF.

Comment on this clone: Other DNA sequences within the sample encode an identical CDR3. This rearrangement joins TRBV4-3 to TRBJ1-2; no clear D. Per the germline V gene, CDR1 is LGHNA and CDR2 is YSLEER. V was shortened by 0 bases and J by 2 bases, with 7 bases between the two germline ends. The CDR3 length is 14 residues. CDR3 nucleotide sequence: TGCGCCAGCAGCCAAGACGGAGGAAACTATGGCTACACCTTC. It encodes CASSQDGGNYGYTF.

The chain is built from TRBV2 and TRBJ1-4; D unresolved. The CDR3 sequence is 15 residues long. The germline V gene has CDR1 SNHLY and CDR2 FYNNEI. V shed 3 bases and J shed 4 bases, with 12 bases lying between them. This chain's CDR3 is CASSDQRIVNEKLFF. The CDR3 nucleotides read TGTGCCAGCAGTGATCAGCGGATCGTTAATGAAAAACTGTTTTTT.

This clone was recorded once. This chain connects TRBV7-2 to TRBJ1-2; 7 bases are a match to TRBD1. V dropped 1 base and J dropped 4; count of bases not matched to a gene: 3. In germline, CDR1 is SGHTA, CDR2 FQGNSA. The CDR3 runs to 14 residues. The CDR3 DNA is TGTGCCAGCAGCTTAGGGACAGGTGCCTATGGCTACACCTTC. Translated, it gives CASSLGTGAYGYTF.

V gene TRBV6-1 combines with J gene TRBJ1-2, with 7 bases aligning to TRBD1. Trimming cost V 6 bases and J 2 bases; bases outside gene matches: 9. Germline lookup yields CDR1 MNHNS and CDR2 SASEGT. The CDR3 runs 15 residues. The CDR3 is CASRGLGGQNYGYTF. In DNA form, the CDR3 reads TGTGCCAGCAGGGGACTGGGGGGACAGAACTATGGCTACACCTTC.

The chain uses TRBV2 and TRBJ1-1; D gene ambiguous. The CDR3 has 14 amino acids. Germline loops: CDR1 SNHLY, CDR2 FYNNEI. V shed 2 bases and J shed 6 bases, with 13 bases lying between them. CDR3 sequence: CASSEPPLSPEAFF. The CDR3, as DNA: TGTGCCAGCAGTGAACCGCCCCTAAGCCCTGAAGCTTTCTTT.

CDR3 nucleotides: TGTGCCAGCAGCTTAGCCGGGACAGGGAAAGAGGGATTCTTC. Protein: CASSLAGTGKEGFF. The rearrangement joins TRBV7-8 to TRBJ2-1; 9 bases fit TRBD1. The germline gives CDR1 SGHVS, CDR2 FQNEAQ. The CDR3 sequence is 14 residues long. Unmatched junction bases numbered 10, after V lost 0 bases and J lost 16 bases.

The gene calls are TRBV7-9 and TRBJ2-1; 7 bases fit TRBD1. Germline V CDR1 and CDR2: SEHNR, FQNEAQ (reference sequence). V was pared by 2 bases and J by 10 bases, with 8 bases of the junction left unmatched. This CDR3 contains 14 residues. CDR3 protein: CASSLPGGGREQFF. CDR3 bases: TGTGCCAGCAGCTTACCAGGGGGTGGACGCGAGCAGTTCTTC.

V gene TRBV5-1 combines with J gene TRBJ2-1, with 7 bases that match TRBD2. Germline CDR1 SGHRS, CDR2 YFSETQ. V lost 0 bases to trimming and J lost 9 bases; unmatched junction nucleotides: 6. The CDR3 has 14 amino acids. The CDR3 protein is CASSLGLAVGEQFF. For the CDR3, the DNA is TGCGCCAGCAGCTTGGGGCTAGCGGTCGGTGAGCAGTTCTTC.

The V and J genes are TRBV6-4 and TRBJ2-1; TRBD2 agrees at 7 bases. Trimming took 3 bases from V and 9 from J; bases not matched to a gene: 2. Germline-derived CDR1 and CDR2 are MRHNA and SNTAGT. The CDR3 has 12 residues. CDR3 protein: CASSEGEGEQFF. As DNA, the CDR3 is TGTGCCAGCAGTGAGGGGGAGGGTGAGCAGTTCTTC.

J is TRBJ2-1 and V is TRBV2; tentative D call: TRBD1 (6 bases). Deletions cut 2 bases from V and 6 bases from J, with 8 bases between. There are 13 residues in the CDR3. CDR1 is SNHLY and CDR2 is FYNNEI in the germline V gene. The CDR3 here is CASSEYRANEQFF. The CDR3 DNA is TGTGCCAGCAGTGAATACAGGGCCAATGAGCAGTTCTTC.

J is TRBJ1-2 and V is TRBV2, with TRBD1 matching over 8 bases. This CDR3 is built from 14 residues. Germline CDR1 SNHLY, CDR2 FYNNEI. After removal of 7 bases from V and 2 bases from J, the junction contained 6 bases not matched to a gene. The CDR3 nucleotides read TGTGCCAGCACGTGGAGACAGGGGAACTATGGCTACACCTTC. Its protein is CASTWRQGNYGYTF.

The V gene is TRBV19, the J gene TRBJ1-2; D remains ambiguous. Per germline, CDR1 LNHDA and CDR2 SQIVND (reference sequence). This CDR3 has 13 residues. The ends were cut back, 11 bases at V and 2 bases at J, with 15 bases in the middle. The CDR3 DNA reads TGTGCCGACCCGAGTGCGGGAAACTATGGCTACACCTTC. As protein: CADPSAGNYGYTF.

This chain links TRBV5-6 with TRBJ1-1; the D is unclear. Germline V gives CDR1 SGHDT, CDR2 YYEEEE. V shed 5 bases and J shed 1 base, with 15 bases lying between them. This CDR3 has 15 amino acids. The CDR3 spells CASSGRREQNTEAFF. CDR3 sequence (DNA): TGTGCCAGCAGTGGACGCCGGGAACAGAACACTGAAGCTTTCTTT.

The chain carries TRBV7-8 and TRBJ1-1; D unclear. CDR1 SGHVS and CDR2 FQNEAQ come from the germline V gene. This CDR3 is built from 17 residues. The V gene lost 1 base and the J gene lost 1 base, with 16 bases spanning the gap. This CDR3 is CASSLEQAFLKNTEAFF. The DNA for the CDR3 is TGTGCCAGCAGCTTAGAGCAGGCTTTCCTAAAGAACACTGAAGCTTTCTTT.

V and J are TRBV5-1 and TRBJ1-1; 8 positions match TRBD1. CDR3 length equals 14 residues. Looked up from germline, CDR1 is SGHRS and CDR2 is YFSETQ. With V trimmed by 4 bases and J by 12 bases, 14 bases remained unmatched. CDR3 coding DNA: TGCGCCAGCAGCCTTACTTATCGACAGGGGCCAACTTTCTTT. Encoded protein: CASSLTYRQGPTFF. Full variable domain (outside the CDR3, taken from reference TRBV5-1 and TRBJ1-1): KAGVTQTPRYLIKTRGQQVTLSCSPISGHRSVSWYQQTPGQGLQFLFEYFSETQRNKGNFPGRFSGRQFSNSRSEMNVSTLELGDSALYLCASSLTYRQGPTFFGQGTRLTVV.

V and J are TRBV5-6 and TRBJ1-5, with 7 bases that match TRBD1. V lost 5 bases, J lost 1 base, and 3 bases stayed unmatched. This CDR3 spans 14 amino acids. Germline CDR1 SGHDT, CDR2 YYEEEE. This CDR3 reads CASRKGQSNQPQHF. The CDR3 DNA is TGTGCCAGCAGAAAGGGACAGAGCAATCAGCCCCAGCATTTT.